The source of this T cell receptor (beta chain) is a study of identical twins. Note on this clonotype: Its antigen is undetermined.

Study-wide points: The authors drew conclusions from cross-sectional statistical analysis rather than following the same donors. Fewer insertions marked abundant cord blood beta clonotypes; young adult naive trended weakly, memory not at all. In beta out-of-frame sequences, the excess sharing between twins was weaker.

The V end lost 5 bases, the J end lost 5 bases, and 9 bases lay between the germline ends. Germline V CDR1 and CDR2: DFQATT, SNEGSKA (reference sequence). The CDR3 is 11 residues long. Template switching added a universal primer site; cDNA carried unique molecular identifiers. Each CDR3 protein is one row after TCRdb ran MiXCR on the 5' RACE reads. The sample comprises 450,000 to 650,000 distinct CDR3 sequences, roughly 15% of which are singletons, and roughly 0.42% rests with the top ten. Separately, the same data were catalogued under a study of yellow fever vaccine responses in identical twins.

This sequence was found in a woman aged 18 to 35 in good health. J is TRBJ1-1 and V is TRBV20-1, with D possibly matching TRBD1 (6 bases). The sample comprised CD4+ T cells sorted from blood. For the CDR3, the DNA is TGCAGTGCTCCCAGGGGAACTGAAGCTTTCTTT. The encoded protein is CSAPRGTEAFF.